This paragraph covers one T cell receptor beta chain sequence. This CDR3 is 14 amino acids long. V gave up 1 base and J gave up 13 bases; unmatched junction bases: 7. Germline assignment: CDR1 MGHRA and CDR2 YSYEKL. Libraries were prepared by immunoSEQ multiplex PCR; TCRdb keeps only in-frame clonotypes and omits some of them. Of approximately 120,000 clones in the sample, about 88% were seen once. This record comes from a study of blood T cell repertoires in COVID-19. About the study: The analysed material was cDNA or gDNA that came from T cells, B-cell-depleted T cells, or PBMCs.

V usage is TRBV4-1 and J usage is TRBJ2-7; 13 bases map to TRBD2. This TCR derives from a human donor in a cohort sampled during active COVID-19. Sequencing used peripheral blood. The CDR3: CASSQGLAGGLSYF. The CDR3 coding sequence is TGCGCCAGCAGCCAAGGACTAGCGGGGGGCCTTTCATACTTC.